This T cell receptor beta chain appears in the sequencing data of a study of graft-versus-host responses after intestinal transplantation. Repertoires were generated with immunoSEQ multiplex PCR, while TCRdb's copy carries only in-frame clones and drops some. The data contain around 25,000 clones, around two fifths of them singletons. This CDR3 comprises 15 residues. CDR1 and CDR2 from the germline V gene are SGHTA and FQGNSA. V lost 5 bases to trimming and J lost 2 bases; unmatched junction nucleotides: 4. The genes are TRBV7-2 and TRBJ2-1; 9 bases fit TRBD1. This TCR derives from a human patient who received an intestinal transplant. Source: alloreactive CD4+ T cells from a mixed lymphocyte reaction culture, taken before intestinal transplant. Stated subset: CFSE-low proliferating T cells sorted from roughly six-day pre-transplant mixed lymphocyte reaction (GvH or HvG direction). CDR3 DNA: TGTGCCAGCAGCCCCTGGACAGGGGCCTACAATGAGCAGTTCTTC. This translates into CASSPWTGAYNEQFF. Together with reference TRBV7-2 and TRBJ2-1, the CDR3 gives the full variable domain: GAGVSQSPSNKVTEKGKDVELRCDPISGHTALYWYRQSLGQGLEFLIYFQGNSAPDKSGLPSDRFSAERTGGSVSTLTIQRTQQEDSAVYLCASSPWTGAYNEQFFGPGTRLTVL.